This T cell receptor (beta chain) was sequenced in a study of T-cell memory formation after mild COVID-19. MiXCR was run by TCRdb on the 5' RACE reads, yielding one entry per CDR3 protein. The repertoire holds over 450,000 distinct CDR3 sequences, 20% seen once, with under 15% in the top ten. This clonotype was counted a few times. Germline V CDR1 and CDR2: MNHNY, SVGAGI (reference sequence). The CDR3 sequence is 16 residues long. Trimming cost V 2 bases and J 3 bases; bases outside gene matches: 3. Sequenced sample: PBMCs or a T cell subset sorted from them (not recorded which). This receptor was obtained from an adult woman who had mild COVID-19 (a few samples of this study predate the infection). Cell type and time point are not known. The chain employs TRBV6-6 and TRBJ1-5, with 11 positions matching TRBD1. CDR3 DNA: TGTGCCAGCAGTTACGGGGACAGGGGGGTCAATCAGCCCCAGCATTTT. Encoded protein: CASSYGDRGVNQPQHF.